This entry lists 5 T cell receptor beta chains sequenced from one sample in a study of blood T cell repertoires in COVID-19. Some clones are missing from TCRdb's copy, which holds only in-frame ones; the method was immunoSEQ multiplex PCR. This repertoire shows about 44,000 clones, about 85% found once; its top ten account for over 20%. What was sequenced was peripheral blood. These receptors originate from a woman of 80 years or more in a cohort sampled during active or convalescent COVID-19.

This clone was counted between two and nine times. The rearrangement uses TRBV10-3 and TRBJ2-2, with D maybe TRBD1 (5 bases). Trimming shortened V by 2 bases and J by 3 bases, and 10 bases separated the two germline ends. This CDR3 is 15 amino acids long. Germline V gene data show CDR1 as ENHRY and CDR2 as SYGVKD. CDR3 DNA: TGTGCCATCAGTGAGCCCCCACAGGACACCGGGGAGCTGTTTTTT. It translates to CAISEPPQDTGELFF.

The chain carries TRBV10-3 and TRBJ1-6; 9 bases are shared with TRBD1. There are 14 residues in the CDR3. V shed 7 bases, J shed 7 bases, and the junction held 5 bases outside the gene matches. Per the germline V gene, CDR1 is ENHRY and CDR2 is SYGVKD. The CDR3 nucleotides read TGTGCCATCAAAAGGGACAGGGAAAATTCACCCCTCCACTTT. Amino acid sequence: CAIKRDRENSPLHF.

J is TRBJ2-3 and V is TRBV18; 12 nucleotides match TRBD2. The CDR3 has 15 residues. The V gene's germline CDR1 is KGHSH and CDR2 LQKENI. The trim removed 3 bases at V and 5 bases at J, leaving 3 bases unmatched. The CDR3 DNA reads as TGTGCCAGCTCACCTCTAGCGGGGGGGCGAGATACGCAGTATTTT. Translated: CASSPLAGGRDTQYF.

This clone was counted a single time. The chain's CDR3 is CASSLNSVGSIQYF. In nucleotides, the CDR3 is TGTGCCAGCAGCTTAAATAGCGTTGGGAGCATTCAGTACTTC. The gene calls are TRBV7-3 and TRBJ2-4; perhaps TRBD2 as D (5 bases). This CDR3 has 14 amino acids. The V gene lost 1 base and the J gene lost 9 bases, with 13 bases spanning the gap. From germline, CDR1 is SGHTA and CDR2 FQGTGA.

This chain joins TRBV6-5 and TRBJ1-1, with TRBD1 matching over 8 bases. The CDR3 spans 14 residues. J lost 6 bases, V lost 4 bases, and 7 bases had no gene match. In germline, CDR1 is MNHEY, CDR2 SVGAGI. CDR3 nucleotide sequence: TGTGCCAGCAGTTTCCCTGACAGGGGCGCTGAAGCTTTCTTT. As protein: CASSFPDRGAEAFF.